These T cell receptor beta chains were read from a single sample in a study of T cells in Graves' hyperthyroidism and ophthalmopathy. TCRdb fed the multiplex PCR reads into MiXCR, producing one record per CDR3 protein. The repertoire holds hundreds of thousands of distinct CDR3 sequences, about 15% seen once, with around 4.1% in the top ten. The sequencing input was blood. Receptors originate from a woman between 40 and 55 years old with Graves' ophthalmopathy. Both conserved end residues are part of each CDR3. Fields, in order: J gene, clone size, CDR3 length, D gene, V gene, CDR3 DNA, CDR3 protein. A D gene is named only where the DNA matches it firmly. The listing skips clone size in some rows; elsewhere it reads once, few, many or a size class.

>TRBJ1-6|many|16|-|TRBV2
TGTGCCAGCAGTGATGACTTGGGTTCAAATAATTCACCCCTCCACTTT
CASSDDLGSNNSPLHF
>TRBJ1-2|-|15|TRBD1|TRBV7-3
TGTGCCAGCAGCTCATTCGACAGGGGTGACTATGGCTACACCTTC
CASSSFDRGDYGYTF
>TRBJ1-1|many|13|-|TRBV20-1
TGCAGTGCTAGCCGGGATATGAACACTGAAGCTTTCTTT
CSASRDMNTEAFF
>TRBJ2-2|many|17|-|TRBV5-1
TGCGCCAGCAGCTTACGAGGGACTTCTACGTCAACCGGGGAGCTGTTTTTT
CASSLRGTSTSTGELFF
>TRBJ2-5|-|13|TRBD2|TRBV29-1
TGCAGCGTTGGTCAGGGCGGGGGAGAGACCCAGTACTTC
CSVGQGGGETQYF
>TRBJ2-7|many|13|TRBD2|TRBV20-1
TGCAGTGCTCATAGCGGGAGTAGTTACGAGCAGTACTTC
CSAHSGSSYEQYF
>TRBJ2-3|many|13|-|TRBV2
TGTGCCAGCAGGGACAGAGAAACAGATACGCAGTATTTT
CASRDRETDTQYF
>TRBJ1-1|many|12|-|TRBV19
TGTGCCAGTAGTATAGGCTACACTGAAGCTTTCTTT
CASSIGYTEAFF
>TRBJ1-5|-|16|-|TRBV12-3/TRBV12-4
TGTGCCAGCAGTTTGCAGGCCCCATTGGACAATCAGCCCCAGCATTTT
CASSLQAPLDNQPQHF
>TRBJ2-5|many|15|-|TRBV28
TGTGCCAGCAGTCCCCGGATCGCCTTGGGAGAGACCCAGTACTTC
CASSPRIALGETQYF
>TRBJ2-5|many|13|-|TRBV7-2
TGTGCCAGCAGCCCCAGGGCTGTGGAGACCCAGTACTTC
CASSPRAVETQYF
>TRBJ1-2|many|12|-|TRBV28
TGTGCCAGCCTGGCCACGGGTTCTGGCTACACCTTC
CASLATGSGYTF
>TRBJ1-1|many|14|-|TRBV5-1
TGCGCCAGCAGCTTGGAGCCCGCGAACACTGAAGCTTTCTTT
CASSLEPANTEAFF
>TRBJ1-2|many|16|-|TRBV4-1
TGCGCCAGCAGCCAGGCCGACAGGAGCGGATATAATGGCTACACCTTC
CASSQADRSGYNGYTF
>TRBJ1-5|once|15|TRBD1|TRBV6-5
TGTGCCAGCAGTTATCAGCGACAGGGAGGTCAGCCCCAGCATTTT
CASSYQRQGGQPQHF
>TRBJ2-7|many|16|-|TRBV7-9
TGTGCCAGCAGCTTATCCGTGGGAGTGGCGTCCTACGAGCAGTACTTC
CASSLSVGVASYEQYF
>TRBJ2-3|-|16|TRBD1|TRBV28
TGTGCCAGCGGACGGGACAGGGGGTATTCCACAGATACGCAGTATTTT
CASGRDRGYSTDTQYF
>TRBJ1-2|many|14|TRBD1|TRBV20-1
TGCAGTGCTAGTAGCTTGGGACAGAACTATGGCTACACCTTC
CSASSLGQNYGYTF
>TRBJ1-3|many|14|-|TRBV4-2
TGTGCCAGCGGGTCACTCGCCTCAGGAAACACCATATATTTT
CASGSLASGNTIYF
>TRBJ2-7|many|13|TRBD2|TRBV20-1
TGCAGTGCTGGGACTAGCGGGACCTACGAGCAGTACTTC
CSAGTSGTYEQYF
>TRBJ2-5|-|18|TRBD2|TRBV20-1
TGCAGTGCTAGAGATGGGGGACTAGCGGGAGTGAGTCAAGAGACCCAGTACTTC
CSARDGGLAGVSQETQYF
>TRBJ2-2|many|12|-|TRBV6-5
TGTGCCAGCAGCTCCCTCACCGGGGAGCTGTTTTTT
CASSSLTGELFF
>TRBJ2-5|-|16|TRBD2|TRBV7-8
TGTGCCAGCAGTAACCTAGCGGAAATTTACCAAGAGACCCAGTACTTC
CASSNLAEIYQETQYF
>TRBJ2-3|few|17|TRBD2|TRBV11-2
TGTGCCAGCAGCTTATCCCCGACGGGACTAGCGACAGATACGCAGTATTTT
CASSLSPTGLATDTQYF
>TRBJ2-7|many|15|-|TRBV28
TGTGCCAGCAGTTTGGAAGGCTACGTAGCCTACGAGCAGTACTTC
CASSLEGYVAYEQYF
>TRBJ2-7|many|16|TRBD2|TRBV5-1
TGCGCCAGCAGCTTATCGACCGGGACTAGGTCCCACGAGCAGTACTTC
CASSLSTGTRSHEQYF
>TRBJ1-2|once|13|-|TRBV5-6
TGTGCCAGCAGCTTGGGCCTCATGGGCGGCTACACCTTC
CASSLGLMGGYTF
>TRBJ1-1|-|15|TRBD1|TRBV18
TGTGCCAGCTCACCTCCAAACAGGGGCGACACTGAAGCTTTCTTT
CASSPPNRGDTEAFF
>TRBJ1-2|-|13|-|TRBV12-3/TRBV12-4
TGTGCCAGCAGTTACTCCGCCCAGGATAAGGACACCTTC
CASSYSAQDKDTF
>TRBJ2-6|many|15|-|TRBV7-8
TGTGCCAGCAGCTTACGGGGCTCTGGGGCCAACGTCCTGACTTTC
CASSLRGSGANVLTF
>TRBJ2-7|many|12|-|TRBV20-1
TGCAGTGCTAGTCTGGAGGGGTACGAGCAGTACTTC
CSASLEGYEQYF
>TRBJ2-7|many|14|-|TRBV2
TGTGCCAGCAGCCTAAAAGCCAACGGGTACGAGCAGTACTTC
CASSLKANGYEQYF
>TRBJ2-7|many|12|-|TRBV6-1
TGTGCCAGCAGCCGAGATCTCTTCGAGCAGTACTTC
CASSRDLFEQYF
>TRBJ2-5|many|15|TRBD2|TRBV19
TGTGCCAGTAGTATACGCCGACCCGGGGGGGAGACCCAGTACTTC
CASSIRRPGGETQYF
>TRBJ1-1|few|15|TRBD1|TRBV5-5
TGTGCCAGCAGCTGGGGGACAGGGGCAAGGACTGAAGCTTTCTTT
CASSWGTGARTEAFF
>TRBJ2-3|many|19|TRBD2|TRBV27
TGTGCCAGCAGTTCATTATTCTTAGCGGGAGATCCGGTAACAGATACGCAGTATTTT
CASSSLFLAGDPVTDTQYF
>TRBJ2-6|-|18|TRBD2|TRBV6-2/TRBV6-3
TGTGCCAGCAGCCGGGGGGTAGCGGGAGGGGCTGGGGCCAACGTCCTGACTTTC
CASSRGVAGGAGANVLTF
>TRBJ2-2|many|17|TRBD2|TRBV6-2/TRBV6-3
TGTGCCAGCAGTAGCCCCGGGACTAGCTACGACACCGGGGAGCTGTTTTTT
CASSSPGTSYDTGELFF
>TRBJ1-2|many|14|-|TRBV20-1
TGCAGTGCTAGAGCCCAGGGGCGCTGGGATGGCTACACCTTC
CSARAQGRWDGYTF
>TRBJ2-1|few|20|TRBD2|TRBV28
TGTGCCAGCAGTTTATATGCTAGCGGGAGTTTCTCACGGGTTTACAATGAGCAGTTCTTC
CASSLYASGSFSRVYNEQFF
>TRBJ1-1|-|15|-|TRBV18
TGTGCCAGCTCACCATGGACAGCGATCACTACTGAAGCTTTCTTT
CASSPWTAITTEAFF
>TRBJ2-5|many|14|-|TRBV7-3
TGTGCCAGCAGCTTATGGGCGGGAACTGAGACCCAGTACTTC
CASSLWAGTETQYF
>TRBJ2-5|many|12|TRBD1|TRBV12-3/TRBV12-4
TGTGCCAGCAGACACAGGGGAGAGACCCAGTACTTC
CASRHRGETQYF
>TRBJ1-5|many|16|-|TRBV6-2/TRBV6-3
TGTGCCAGCAGAGGGATGCTGAGTTATAGCAATCAGCCCCAGCATTTT
CASRGMLSYSNQPQHF
>TRBJ2-5|-|15|-|TRBV20-1
TGCAGTGCTAGAGGGGCCAGGACCCAGGGAGAGACCCAGTACTTC
CSARGARTQGETQYF
>TRBJ2-5|-|15|-|TRBV25-1
TGTGCCAGCAGTGATAGGAGCGGTAACCAAGAGACCCAGTACTTC
CASSDRSGNQETQYF
>TRBJ2-7|many|16|TRBD2|TRBV6-2/TRBV6-3
TGTGCCAGCAGTTACGGTCGAGGCGGGAGTTATTACGAGCAGTACTTC
CASSYGRGGSYYEQYF
>TRBJ2-5|many|15|TRBD2|TRBV20-1
TGCAGTGCTAGTTTCCGGGAGGGGCTTCAAGAGACCCAGTACTTC
CSASFREGLQETQYF